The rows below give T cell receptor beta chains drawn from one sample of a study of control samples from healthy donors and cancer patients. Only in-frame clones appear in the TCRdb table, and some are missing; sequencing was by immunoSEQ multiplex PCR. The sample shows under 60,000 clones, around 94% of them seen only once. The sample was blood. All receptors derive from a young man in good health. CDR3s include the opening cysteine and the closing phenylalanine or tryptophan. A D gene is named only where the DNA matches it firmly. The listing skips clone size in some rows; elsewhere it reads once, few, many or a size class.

TGTGCCAGAAGCTTACGGACTAGCGGGGGGGCAGCGGAGACCCAGTACTTC	CARSLRTSGGAAETQYF	NA	TRBV7-5	TRBJ2-5	NA
TGTGCCAGCAGCCCCGGAATAGCGGGAATTAGGAATGAGCAGTTCTTC	CASSPGIAGIRNEQFF	TRBD2	TRBV7-6	TRBJ2-1	NA
TGCGCCAGCAGCTTGTATATACGCAGGATTGGTGAAAAACTGTTTTTT	CASSLYIRRIGEKLFF	NA	TRBV5-1	TRBJ1-4	NA
TGTGCCTCCTCAACTAGCAGAAACACCGGGGAGCTGTTTTTT	CASSTSRNTGELFF	NA	TRBV30	TRBJ2-2	NA
TGTGCCAGCAGTGGGGGGGCACGTAATTCACCCCTCCACTTT	CASSGGARNSPLHF	NA	TRBV2	TRBJ1-6	NA
TGCGCCAGCAGTACAGGCAATCAGCCCCAGCATTTT	CASSTGNQPQHF	NA	TRBV10-1	TRBJ1-5	NA
TGTGCCAGCAGCCAGCCCGGACTAGCGGGAGGTGGAGAGACCCAGTACTTC	CASSQPGLAGGGETQYF	TRBD2	TRBV3-1/TRBV3-2	TRBJ2-5	NA
TGTGCCAGCAGCATTACTAGCGGGGGGTACAATGAGCAGTTCTTC	CASSITSGGYNEQFF	TRBD2	TRBV6-2/TRBV6-3	TRBJ2-1	NA
TGTGCCAGCAGCTTACTAGCGGGAGGTACCCACGAGCAGTACTTC	CASSLLAGGTHEQYF	TRBD2	TRBV11-2	TRBJ2-7	NA
TGTGCCTGGACCGGCCGGATAGGACGCATGAACACTGAAGCTTTCTTT	CAWTGRIGRMNTEAFF	NA	TRBV30	TRBJ1-1	few
TGCAGCGTTAACAGGGAGAATGGGGAAAAACTGTTTTTT	CSVNRENGEKLFF	NA	TRBV29-1	TRBJ1-4	NA
TGTGCCAGCAGTTTATCGGGACTGCCGGATACCGGGGAGCTGTTTTTT	CASSLSGLPDTGELFF	NA	TRBV27	TRBJ2-2	NA
TGTGCCAGCAGTGGGGGACTAGGGAGCTACGAGCAGTACTTC	CASSGGLGSYEQYF	TRBD2	TRBV28	TRBJ2-7	NA
TGTGCCATTGAGGGGCGGTCTGGAAACACCATATATTTT	CAIEGRSGNTIYF	NA	TRBV7-2	TRBJ1-3	NA
TGTGCCAGCAGCTTAGGCCTGTACTCCTATAATTCACCCCTCCACTTT	CASSLGLYSYNSPLHF	NA	TRBV13	TRBJ1-6	NA
TGTGCCAGTAGTGCGCAGGACCTCGACACTGAAGCTTTCTTT	CASSAQDLDTEAFF	NA	TRBV19	TRBJ1-1	NA
TGTGCCAGCAGCCTGACAGGCCCAGATACGCAGTATTTT	CASSLTGPDTQYF	NA	TRBV5-8	TRBJ2-3	NA
TGTGCCAGCAGTCCCGAGGACAGGGGGCGTACCGGGGAGCTGTTTTTT	CASSPEDRGRTGELFF	TRBD1	TRBV6-2/TRBV6-3	TRBJ2-2	NA
TGTGCCAGCAGTAAACTAGTAAGCTCCGAGCAGTACTTC	CASSKLVSSEQYF	NA	TRBV7-3	TRBJ2-7	few
TGTGCCACGAGGGACGGATACAATCAGCCCCAGCATTTT	CATRDGYNQPQHF	NA	TRBV12-3/TRBV12-4	TRBJ1-5	NA
TGCGCCAGCAGCCGACACAGCAGAACTAGCTCCTACGAGCAGTACTTC	CASSRHSRTSSYEQYF	NA	TRBV5-1	TRBJ2-7	NA
TGTGCCAGCAATCGGGGGATCACCTATAATTCACCCCTCCACTTT	CASNRGITYNSPLHF	NA	TRBV19	TRBJ1-6	NA
TGCGCCAGCAGCTTGGGTCCGGGGATGAACACTGAAGCTTTCTTT	CASSLGPGMNTEAFF	NA	TRBV5-1	TRBJ1-1	NA
TGTGCCAGCTCAACAGGGGGCGCTGGTAATGAGCAGTTCTTC	CASSTGGAGNEQFF	TRBD1	TRBV18	TRBJ2-1	NA
TGTGCCAGCAGTTACGATAACAGGGGCTATGGCTACACCTTC	CASSYDNRGYGYTF	TRBD1	TRBV6-5	TRBJ1-2	NA
TGCGCCAGCAGCACCGGGACAGGGGGCACTGAAGCTTTCTTT	CASSTGTGGTEAFF	TRBD1	TRBV4-1	TRBJ1-1	NA
TGTGCCAGTAGTGAAAGACAGGGGGCCACAGATACGCAGTATTTT	CASSERQGATDTQYF	TRBD1	TRBV19	TRBJ2-3	NA
TGTGCCAGCAGTACGGGACTAGCGGGAGTAGATACGCAGTATTTT	CASSTGLAGVDTQYF	TRBD2	TRBV5-4	TRBJ2-3	NA
TGTGCCAGCAGCCCGCAATCCGGGACACAAAACATTCAGTACTTC	CASSPQSGTQNIQYF	NA	TRBV7-2	TRBJ2-4	NA
TGTGCCACCAGTGACGAGTCATCCGATCCCGCAGGCTTGGAGTCTGGCTACACCTTC	CATSDESSDPAGLESGYTF	NA	TRBV24-1	TRBJ1-2	NA
TGCGCCAGCAGCTTACCAGGCGAAGCTAACTATGGCTACACCTTC	CASSLPGEANYGYTF	NA	TRBV5-1	TRBJ1-2	NA
TGCGCCAGCAGCTTGGGTATCAGGAACAATGAGCAGTTCTTC	CASSLGIRNNEQFF	NA	TRBV5-1	TRBJ2-1	NA
TGTGCCACAAGCGTTCAGGCGGGGGCCCTTGGAAATGAGCAGTTCTTC	CATSVQAGALGNEQFF	NA	TRBV9	TRBJ2-1	NA
TGCAGCGCTGCCGGGCTTCCGACGGGCGATACGCAGTATTTT	CSAAGLPTGDTQYF	NA	TRBV29-1	TRBJ2-3	NA
TGTGCCAGCAGCGCCCTTGGGAAGCAGGGGGCAGTGGGCTACACCTTC	CASSALGKQGAVGYTF	TRBD1	TRBV9	TRBJ1-2	NA
TGTGCCAGCAGCGTAGGTAGCGTGGGCAATCAGCCCCAGCATTTT	CASSVGSVGNQPQHF	NA	TRBV9	TRBJ1-5	NA
TGCAGCGTAGCGATGGGTAGCTCCTATAATTCACCCCTCCACTTT	CSVAMGSSYNSPLHF	NA	TRBV29-1	TRBJ1-6	NA
TGTGCCAGCAGCTCCCCGGGAGAAAACTATGGCTACACCTTC	CASSSPGENYGYTF	NA	TRBV7-3	TRBJ1-2	NA
TGTGCCAGTAGTATGACCGGAGGGGGAGGCAATGAGCAGTTCTTC	CASSMTGGGGNEQFF	NA	TRBV19	TRBJ2-1	NA
TGTGCCAGCAGCCATGGCAGTCCCTACGAGCAGTACTTC	CASSHGSPYEQYF	NA	TRBV3-1/TRBV3-2	TRBJ2-7	NA
TGTGCCAGCACCCCAGGGACTAGCGGGAACGAGCAGTACTTC	CASTPGTSGNEQYF	TRBD2	TRBV11-2	TRBJ2-7	NA
TGTGCCACCTCGATCGGAGAGACCCAGTACTTC	CATSIGETQYF	NA	TRBV24-1	TRBJ2-5	once
TGCGCCAGCAGCCAAGAGGTCCGGAACACAGAATATGAGAGCTCCTACAATGAGCAGTTCTTC	CASSQEVRNTEYESSYNEQFF	NA	TRBV4-1	TRBJ2-1	NA
TGTGCCAGCAGCTCGGCCGGGACAGGAGGCTACGAGCAGTACTTC	CASSSAGTGGYEQYF	TRBD1	TRBV9	TRBJ2-7	NA
TGCAGCGCGAGTATCGCCACGGGGTCCTACGAGCAGTACTTC	CSASIATGSYEQYF	NA	TRBV29-1	TRBJ2-7	NA
TGTGCCAGCAGCTTAGTACTAGCGGGGTACAATGAGCAGTTCTTC	CASSLVLAGYNEQFF	TRBD2	TRBV7-2	TRBJ2-1	NA
TGCGCCAGCAGTCATAGGTCAACATGGGAACAGGGGAGCAATCAGCCCCAGCATTTT	CASSHRSTWEQGSNQPQHF	TRBD1	TRBV23-1	TRBJ1-5	NA
TGTGCCAGTAGTATGGCCCGGGAAGAGACCCAGTACTTC	CASSMAREETQYF	NA	TRBV19	TRBJ2-5	NA
TGCGCCAGCAGTCCGGATCCTAGTGAAGAGACCCAGTACTTC	CASSPDPSEETQYF	NA	TRBV10-1	TRBJ2-5	NA
TGTGCCAGCAGTTACCAGGGGGCTGGAAACACCATATATTTT	CASSYQGAGNTIYF	TRBD1	TRBV6-5	TRBJ1-3	once
TGTGCCAGCAGTTATCGCGACCTAGCTTGGGAGTTCTTC	CASSYRDLAWEFF	NA	TRBV6-5	TRBJ2-1	NA
TGTGCCAGCAGGGTTGATGACAGGGCCTATGGCTACACCTTC	CASRVDDRAYGYTF	TRBD1	TRBV6-5	TRBJ1-2	NA
TGCGCCAGCAGCTATCGTCTGGGAGCGGGGGGCCTGGGCCGCTTCGAATTCTACGAGCAGTACTTC	CASSYRLGAGGLGRFEFYEQYF	TRBD2	TRBV5-1	TRBJ2-7	few
TGTGCCAGTAGTATCACGACAGGGGCGTATCAGCCCCAGCATTTT	CASSITTGAYQPQHF	TRBD1	TRBV19	TRBJ1-5	NA
TGTGCCAGCAGCTTAGTGGCGGGGGGGCCCAATGAGCAGTTCTTC	CASSLVAGGPNEQFF	TRBD2	TRBV7-2	TRBJ2-1	NA
TGTGCCAGCAGTGAAGGGAAGGGTTTATATGAAAAACTGTTTTTT	CASSEGKGLYEKLFF	NA	TRBV6-1	TRBJ1-4	NA
TGTGCCTGGAGCCCTGGACAGGGAAGAGAGACCCAGTACTTC	CAWSPGQGRETQYF	TRBD1	TRBV30	TRBJ2-5	NA